The clone carrying this TCR beta chain was found once. Germline CDR1 and CDR2: MRHNA and SNTAGT. J gave up 6 bases and V 5 bases, and 11 bases lay outside the gene matches. The CDR3 extends over 15 amino acids. Some clones are missing from TCRdb's copy, which holds only in-frame ones; the method was immunoSEQ multiplex PCR. The sample includes 250,000 to 300,000 clones, more than 70% seen only once; the top ten take around 2%. This entry is derived from a study of blood T cell repertoires in COVID-19. On the study more broadly: The analysed material was cDNA or gDNA that came from T cells, B-cell-depleted T cells, or PBMCs.

Self-reported history from a screening survey and questionnaire set each donor's cohort. This clonotype originated in an older woman in a cohort exposed to, infected with or recovered from COVID-19 (not recorded which). The sample was PBMCs or T cells enriched from blood (not recorded which). This sequence joins TRBV6-4 and TRBJ2-3; 7 positions match TRBD2. CDR3 residues: CASSYLAGEGDTQYF. The CDR3, as DNA: TGTGCCAGCAGTTATTTGGCGGGAGAAGGGGATACGCAGTATTTT.